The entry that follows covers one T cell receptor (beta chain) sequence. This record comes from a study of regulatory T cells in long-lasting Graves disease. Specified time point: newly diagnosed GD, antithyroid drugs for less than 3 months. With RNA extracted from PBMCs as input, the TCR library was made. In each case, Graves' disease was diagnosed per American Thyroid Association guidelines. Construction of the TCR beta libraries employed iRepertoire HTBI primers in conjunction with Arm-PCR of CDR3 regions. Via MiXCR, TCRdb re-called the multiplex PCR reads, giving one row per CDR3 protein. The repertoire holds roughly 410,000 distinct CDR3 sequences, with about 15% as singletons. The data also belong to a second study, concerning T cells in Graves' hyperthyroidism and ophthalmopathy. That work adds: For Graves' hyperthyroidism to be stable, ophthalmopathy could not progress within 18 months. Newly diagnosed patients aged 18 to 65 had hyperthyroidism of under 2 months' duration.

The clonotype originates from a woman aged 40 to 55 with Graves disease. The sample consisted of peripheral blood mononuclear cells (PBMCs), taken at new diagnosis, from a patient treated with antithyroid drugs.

The DNA for the CDR3 is TGTGCCAGCAGTTCCCCGGGGACAGAGTTTCAGCCCCAGCATTTT. Translation: CASSSPGTEFQPQHF. The chain employs TRBV28 and TRBJ1-5; 7 nucleotides agree with TRBD1. From germline, CDR1 is MDHEN and CDR2 SYDVKM. This CDR3 contains 15 residues. The junction had 9 bases not matched to a gene; V was cut back by 4 bases and J by 6 bases.